Following are 24 T cell receptor beta chains from one sample sequenced in a study of T cell repertoires in cytomegalovirus infection. TCRdb reprocessed the reads via MiXCR and lists one record per CDR3 protein. The sample yields about 180,000 distinct CDR3 sequences, about 18% seen once. Sequencing was carried out using CD8+ T cells from PBMCs. Receptors were obtained from a human donor in good health (CMV status not recorded). Some clones in this sample may be carry-over from other donors' samples.

V is TRBV10-3 and J is TRBJ2-2, with D perhaps assigned TRBD1 or TRBD2 (5 bases each). CDR1 ENHRY and CDR2 SYGVKD come from the germline V gene. With 6 bases removed from V and 1 base from J, the gap between germline ends came to 12 bases. The CDR3 consists of 15 residues. CDR3 in DNA: TGTGCCATCAGCCGGGACGGCCGGAACACCGGGGAGCTGTTTTTT. It codes for CAISRDGRNTGELFF.

The chain links TRBV6-1 to TRBJ2-7; D is uncertain. V lost 3 bases to trimming and J lost 5 bases, with 8 bases between them. The CDR3 contains 12 residues. CDR1 and CDR2 from the germline V gene are MNHNS and SASEGT. CDR3 residues: CASSDRPHEQYF. For the CDR3, the DNA is TGTGCCAGCAGTGATCGGCCCCACGAGCAGTACTTC.

This clonotype was recorded many times. This rearrangement joins TRBV7-2 to TRBJ2-3, with D possibly TRBD2 on 5 matching bases. Germline V lookup: CDR1 SGHTA, CDR2 FQGNSA. The CDR3 has 14 residues. Trimming left V 1 base short and J 2 bases short, with 7 bases between. CDR3 sequence: CASSLGGYTDTQYF. Written as DNA, the CDR3 is TGTGCCAGCAGCTTAGGAGGGTACACAGATACGCAGTATTTT.

This clonotype was counted a few times. The V gene is TRBV7-9, the J gene TRBJ1-1; D is ambiguous. Germline V gene data show CDR1 as SEHNR and CDR2 as FQNEAQ (reference sequence). Trimming left V 7 bases short and J 2 bases short, with 11 bases between. The CDR3 has 13 amino acids. This CDR3 is CASTSRINTEAFF. The CDR3 coding sequence is TGTGCCAGCACCTCAAGGATAAACACTGAAGCTTTCTTT. The entire variable domain, with the rest obtained from reference TRBV7-9 and TRBJ1-1, is as follows: DTGVSQNPRHKITKRGQNVTFRCDPISEHNRLYWYRQTLGQGPEFLTYFQNEAQLEKSRLLSDRFSAERPKGSFSTLEIQRTEQGDSAMYLCASTSRINTEAFFGQGTRLTVV.

The rearrangement links TRBV27 to TRBJ2-5, with D unresolved. Germline CDR1 reads MNHEY; CDR2 reads SMNVEV (reference sequence). V lost 2 bases and J lost 2, with 9 bases in between. The CDR3 contains 14 residues. The chain's CDR3 is CASSLSGSQETQYF. CDR3 DNA sequence: TGTGCCAGCAGTTTAAGTGGGTCTCAAGAGACCCAGTACTTC.

The J gene is TRBJ2-1, the V gene TRBV4-3, with D unclear. The CDR3 extends over 18 amino acids. V was shortened by 0 bases and J by 0 bases, with 15 bases between the two germline ends. The germline CDR1 and CDR2 sequences are LGHNA and YSLEER. The CDR3 bases are TGCGCCAGCAGCCAAGATCGTGTGGAAGCCAGCTCCTACAATGAGCAGTTCTTC. As protein: CASSQDRVEASSYNEQFF.

This sequence joins TRBV12-3 or TRBV12-4 and TRBJ2-2; no firm D call. This CDR3 has 14 amino acids. V was clipped by 5 bases and J by 2 bases, with 9 bases between them. The CDR3 loop reads CASSPGRNTGELFF. DNA of the CDR3: TGTGCCAGCAGTCCCGGGCGTAACACCGGGGAGCTGTTTTTT.

The V call is TRBV7-9, the J call TRBJ2-2, with no clear D. This CDR3 comprises 13 residues. CDR1 and CDR2 (germline): SEHNR, FQNEAQ (reference sequence). V was clipped by 2 bases and J by 9 bases, with 10 bases between them. DNA of the CDR3: TGTGCCAGCAGCTTACCGTCCGGACGGGAGCTGTTTTTT. This sequence encodes CASSLPSGRELFF.

This clonotype was seen many times. CDR3 residues: CASSGLGGGGKSEQYF. The CDR3 DNA is TGTGCCAGCAGCGGGTTAGGAGGAGGGGGCAAGAGCGAGCAGTACTTC. The rearrangement uses TRBV11-2 and TRBJ2-7; TRBD1 might be the D (7 bases). V was shortened by 5 bases and J by 6 bases, with 23 bases between the two germline ends. There are 16 residues in the CDR3. Germline-derived CDR1 and CDR2 are SGHAT and FQNNGV.

V usage is TRBV9 and J usage is TRBJ2-3; no firm D call. Germline V lookup: CDR1 SGDLS, CDR2 YYNGEE. V lost 9 bases, J lost 0 bases, and 17 bases lay in between. CDR3 length equals 15 residues. In DNA form, the CDR3 reads TGTGCCACCACTTTGACTGACGCTAGCACAGATACGCAGTATTTT. It codes for CATTLTDASTDTQYF. The full variable domain, in which reference TRBV9 and TRBJ2-3 provide the parts outside the CDR3, is DSGVTQTPKHLITATGQRVTLRCSPRSGDLSVYWYQQSLDQGLQFLIQYYNGEERAKGNILERFSAQQFPDLHSELNLSSLELGDSALYFCATTLTDASTDTQYFGPGTRLTVL.

This clonotype was seen only a few times. V and J are TRBV11-3 and TRBJ2-3; 10 bases line up with TRBD2. V was pared by 5 bases and J by 2 bases, with 13 bases of the junction left unmatched. CDR1 is SGHNT, CDR2 YENEEA, per germline. There are 18 residues in the CDR3. The CDR3 nucleotides read TGTGCCAGCAGCCCTAGCGGGGGACGACTCCGACTCACAGATACGCAGTATTTT. The encoded protein is CASSPSGGRLRLTDTQYF. Full variable domain (missing parts from reference TRBV11-3 and TRBJ2-3): EAGVVQSPRYKIIEKKQPVAFWCNPISGHNTLYWYLQNLGQGPELLIRYENEEAVDDSQLPKDRFSAERLKGVDSTLKIQPAELGDSAVYLCASSPSGGRLRLTDTQYFGPGTRLTVL.

This clonotype was counted a few times. The chain uses TRBV6-2 or TRBV6-3 and TRBJ2-4, with D hard to call. This CDR3 is built from 16 residues. CDR1 is MNHEY and CDR2 is SVGEGT in the germline V gene. Trimming cost V 6 bases and J 0 bases, with 15 bases left between them. This CDR3 is CASSPWQELAKNIQYF. Written as DNA, the CDR3 is TGTGCCAGCAGCCCCTGGCAGGAGCTAGCCAAAAACATTCAGTACTTC.

This clonotype has more than one count but fewer than ten. The chain has TRBV25-1 and TRBJ1-6; 7 nucleotides match TRBD1. The CDR3 has 15 amino acids. The J segment lost 9 bases and the V segment lost 3 bases, leaving 8 bases of the junction unmatched. The germline V gene has CDR1 MGHDK and CDR2 SYGVNS. This chain's CDR3 is CASSEEGQFLSPLHF. In DNA form, the CDR3 reads TGTGCCAGCAGTGAGGAGGGACAGTTTCTTTCACCCCTCCACTTT.

The chain uses TRBV5-1 and TRBJ1-5; 9 nucleotides align to TRBD1. Trimming took 1 base from V and 8 from J; bases not matched to a gene: 4. Per germline, CDR1 SGHRS and CDR2 YFSETQ. This CDR3 spans 14 amino acids. The CDR3, as DNA: TGCGCCAGCAGCTTGAGACAGGGGGGCGAGCCCCAGCATTTT. Protein: CASSLRQGGEPQHF.

The chain joins TRBV7-8 to TRBJ2-7; 7 nucleotides match TRBD2. V gave up 2 bases and J gave up 0 bases; unmatched junction bases: 7. The CDR3 spans 16 residues. Germline values: CDR1 SGHVS, CDR2 FQNEAQ. The CDR3 is CASSLSGALSSYEQYF. The CDR3 DNA reads as TGTGCCAGCAGCTTAAGCGGGGCCCTCAGCTCCTACGAGCAGTACTTC.

The CDR3 DNA reads TGTGCCAGCAGTTTAACCAGGGGCTCCTACAATGAGCAGTTCTTC. Its translation: CASSLTRGSYNEQFF. V gene TRBV27 combines with J gene TRBJ2-1; possible D gene TRBD1, 6 bases. The germline V gene encodes CDR1 MNHEY and CDR2 SMNVEV (reference sequence). CDR3 length equals 15 residues. Trimming shortened V by 2 bases and J by 0 bases, and 8 bases separated the two germline ends.

J is TRBJ2-7 and V is TRBV12-3 or TRBV12-4, with 8 nucleotides matching TRBD1. V was pared by 6 bases and J by 6 bases, with 19 bases of the junction left unmatched. CDR3 length: 17 residues. The CDR3 protein is CASRGGAGGISHTEQYF. The DNA for the CDR3 is TGTGCCAGCAGGGGTGGGGCAGGGGGCATCTCCCATACCGAGCAGTACTTC.

A few counts support this clonotype. The rearrangement uses TRBV27 and TRBJ2-7, with D possibly being TRBD2 (7 bases). The germline CDR1 and CDR2 sequences are MNHEY and SMNVEV (reference sequence). The CDR3 runs to 12 residues. The ends were cut back, 3 bases at V and 6 bases at J, with 9 bases in the middle. The CDR3 is CASSLGGGEQYF. CDR3 nucleotides: TGTGCCAGCAGTTTGGGAGGGGGCGAGCAGTACTTC.

The chain employs TRBV7-9 and TRBJ2-5; D unclear. Per germline, CDR1 SEHNR and CDR2 FQNEAQ (reference sequence). The CDR3 covers 16 residues. The V end lost 3 bases, the J end lost 3 bases, and 17 bases lay between the germline ends. The CDR3 region is CASSFVIAQDKETQYF. Here the CDR3 DNA reads TGTGCCAGCAGCTTCGTCATTGCTCAGGATAAAGAGACCCAGTACTTC. Together with reference TRBV7-9 and TRBJ2-5, the CDR3 gives the full variable domain: DTGVSQNPRHKITKRGQNVTFRCDPISEHNRLYWYRQTLGQGPEFLTYFQNEAQLEKSRLLSDRFSAERPKGSFSTLEIQRTEQGDSAMYLCASSFVIAQDKETQYFGPGTRLLVL.

The chain combines TRBV30 with TRBJ2-3; TRBD2 might be the D (5 bases). Germline values: CDR1 GTSNPN, CDR2 SVGIG (reference sequence). The germline V and J ends were trimmed by 0 bases and 6 bases, with 13 bases remaining between them. The CDR3 spans 14 residues. The CDR3 here is CAWSVAGVMDTQYF. The CDR3 nucleotides are TGTGCCTGGAGTGTGGCCGGGGTGATGGATACGCAGTATTTT.

This clonotype was recorded a few times. The chain uses TRBV20-1 and TRBJ2-7; either TRBD1 or TRBD2 may supply D (5 bases each). The CDR3 spans 13 residues. CDR1 and CDR2 (germline): DFQATT, SNEGSKA (reference sequence). Trimming stripped 2 bases from V and 2 bases from J, with 10 bases between. CDR3 region: CSARSRDAYEQYF. In nucleotides, the CDR3 is TGCAGTGCTAGAAGTAGGGACGCCTACGAGCAGTACTTC.

The chain joins TRBV7-8 to TRBJ2-2; 8 bases line up with TRBD2. V lost 5 bases and J lost 1; bases outside the gene matches: 6. The CDR3 loop spans 16 amino acids. The V gene's germline CDR1 is SGHVS and CDR2 FQNEAQ. CDR3 in amino acids: CASSPVAGLNTGELFF. The DNA for the CDR3 is TGTGCCAGCAGCCCGGTAGCGGGGTTGAACACCGGGGAGCTGTTTTTT.

The chain carries TRBV2 and TRBJ1-4; D possibly corresponds to TRBD1 (5 bases). Germline V lookup: CDR1 SNHLY, CDR2 FYNNEI. CDR3 length: 16 residues. Trimming pared 4 bases from V and 5 bases from J, leaving 17 bases between. This chain's CDR3 is CASSVKGSWGNEKLFF. CDR3 bases: TGTGCCAGCAGTGTGAAGGGGTCGTGGGGGAATGAAAAACTGTTTTTT.

A few counts support this clonotype. The chain couples TRBV27 to TRBJ1-1, with TRBD1 identical over 10 bases. The V gene's germline CDR1 is MNHEY and CDR2 SMNVEV (reference sequence). J gave up 5 bases and V 5 bases, and 5 bases lay outside the gene matches. The CDR3 contains 14 residues. The CDR3 reads CASSPQGQGTEAFF. CDR3 DNA sequence: TGTGCCAGCAGTCCCCAGGGACAGGGGACTGAAGCTTTCTTT.